This T cell receptor beta chain was sequenced in a study of T-cell memory formation after mild COVID-19. Study overall: Largely donor-specific TCR clusters were found. Study-level findings and limits: Some SARS-CoV-2-responding clones were already detected in memory before infection.

A 5'RACE reaction primed in the constant segment made cDNA libraries of TCR alpha and TCR beta, and these carried sample barcodes and UMIs. One entry per CDR3 protein, called by TCRdb with MiXCR from the 5' RACE reads. The table includes some 350,000 distinct CDR3 sequences, 10% to 15% detected once. In its sample, this clonotype was seen a few times. Its antigen is unknown. The TCR was taken from a man younger than 30 who had mild COVID-19 (a few samples of this study predate the infection). Cell type and time point are not known. The sequenced sample consisted of PBMCs or a T cell subset sorted from them (not recorded which).

The CDR3 coding sequence is TGTGCCAGCAGCTACGTTTTCGAGCAGTACTTC. It is translated as CASSYVFEQYF. J is TRBJ2-7 and V is TRBV11-2; D remains ambiguous. The germline V gene has CDR1 SGHAT and CDR2 FQNNGV. The germline V and J ends were trimmed by 4 bases and 6 bases, with 7 bases remaining between them. The CDR3 totals 11 residues.